One TCR beta chain is described in this entry. The entry originates in a study of shared clonotypes between healthy human individuals. This table comes from immunoSEQ multiplex PCR, and its TCRdb copy is limited to in-frame clones, with some not included. The top ten clones hold roughly 1% of a sample with about 2 million clones, about 95% of them seen once. Positive CCR7 selection of CD45RO-negative cells yielded the naive CD8 cells, and terminally differentiated effector memory CD45RA+ cells were excluded. The V gene lost 0 bases and the J gene lost 3 bases, with 14 bases spanning the gap. CDR1 and CDR2 from the germline V gene are SGHRS and YFSETQ. The length of the CDR3 is 16 residues.

The clonotype originates from a man aged 18 to 30 in good health. The specimen was naive CD8+ T cells sorted from blood. The chain links TRBV5-1 to TRBJ2-3; D is possibly TRBD1 or TRBD2 (5 bases each). The CDR3 DNA reads as TGCGCCAGCAGCTTGGCCTCTGGGGGTGAGACAGATACGCAGTATTTT. Its translation is CASSLASGGETDTQYF.